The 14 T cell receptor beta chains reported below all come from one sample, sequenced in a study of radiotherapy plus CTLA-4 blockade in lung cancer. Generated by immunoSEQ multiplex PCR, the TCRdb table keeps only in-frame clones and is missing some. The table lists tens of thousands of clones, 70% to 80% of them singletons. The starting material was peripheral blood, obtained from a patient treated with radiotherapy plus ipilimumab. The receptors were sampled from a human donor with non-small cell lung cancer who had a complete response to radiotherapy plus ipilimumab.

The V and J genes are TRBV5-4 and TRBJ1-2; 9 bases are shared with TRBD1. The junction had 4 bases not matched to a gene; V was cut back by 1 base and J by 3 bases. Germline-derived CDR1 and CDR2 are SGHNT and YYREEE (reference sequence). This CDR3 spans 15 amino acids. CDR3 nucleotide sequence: TGTGCCAGCAGCTTGCGGGGACAGGGAGACTATGGCTACACCTTC. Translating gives CASSLRGQGDYGYTF.

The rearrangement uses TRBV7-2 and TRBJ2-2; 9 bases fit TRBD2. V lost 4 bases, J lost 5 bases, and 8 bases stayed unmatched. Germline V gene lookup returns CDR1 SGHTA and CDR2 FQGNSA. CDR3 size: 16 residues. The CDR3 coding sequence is TGTGCCAGCAGCTCTACCGGACTAGCGTTTACCGGGGAGCTGTTTTTT. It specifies CASSSTGLAFTGELFF.

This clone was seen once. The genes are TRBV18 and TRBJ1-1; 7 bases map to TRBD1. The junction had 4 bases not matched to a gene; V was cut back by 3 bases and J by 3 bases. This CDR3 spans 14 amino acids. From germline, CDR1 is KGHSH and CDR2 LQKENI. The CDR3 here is CASSPLQGDTEAFF. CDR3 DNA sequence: TGTGCCAGCTCACCTCTTCAGGGGGACACTGAAGCTTTCTTT. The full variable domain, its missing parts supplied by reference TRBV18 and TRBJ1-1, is NAGVMQNPRHLVRRRGQEARLRCSPMKGHSHVYWYRQLPEEGLKFMVYLQKENIIDESGMPKERFSAEFPKEGPSILRIQQVVRGDSAAYFCASSPLQGDTEAFFGQGTRLTVV.

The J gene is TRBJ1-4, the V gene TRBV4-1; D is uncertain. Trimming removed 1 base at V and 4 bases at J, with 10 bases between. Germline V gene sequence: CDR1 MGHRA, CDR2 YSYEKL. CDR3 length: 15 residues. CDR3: CASSQGGGFNEKLFF. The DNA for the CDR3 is TGCGCCAGCAGCCAAGGGGGAGGGTTTAATGAAAAACTGTTTTTT.

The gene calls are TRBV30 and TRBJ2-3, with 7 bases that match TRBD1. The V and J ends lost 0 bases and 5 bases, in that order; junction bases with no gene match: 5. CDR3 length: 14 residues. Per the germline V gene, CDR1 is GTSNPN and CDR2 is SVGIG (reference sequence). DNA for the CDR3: TGTGCCTGGAGTGTGGCAGGGGGATTAGATACGCAGTATTTT. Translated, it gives CAWSVAGGLDTQYF.

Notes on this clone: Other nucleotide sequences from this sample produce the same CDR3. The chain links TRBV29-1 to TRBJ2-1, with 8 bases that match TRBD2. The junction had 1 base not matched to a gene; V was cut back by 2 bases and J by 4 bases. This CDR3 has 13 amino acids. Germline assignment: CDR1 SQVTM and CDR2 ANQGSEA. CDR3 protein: CSVETSGYNEQFF. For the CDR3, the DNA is TGCAGCGTTGAAACTAGCGGTTACAATGAGCAGTTCTTC.

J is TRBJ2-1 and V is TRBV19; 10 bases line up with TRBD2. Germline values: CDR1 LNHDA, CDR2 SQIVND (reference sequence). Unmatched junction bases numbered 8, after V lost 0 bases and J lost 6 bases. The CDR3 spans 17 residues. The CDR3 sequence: CASSIEFLAGASNEQFF. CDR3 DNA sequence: TGTGCCAGTAGTATAGAGTTCCTAGCGGGGGCCTCCAATGAGCAGTTCTTC.

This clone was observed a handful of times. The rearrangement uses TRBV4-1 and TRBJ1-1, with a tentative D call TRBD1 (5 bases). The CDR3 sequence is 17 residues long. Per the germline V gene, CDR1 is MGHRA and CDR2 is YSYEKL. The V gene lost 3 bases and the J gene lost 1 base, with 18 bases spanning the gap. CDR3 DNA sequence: TGCGCCAGCAGCCATGTTCTCAGGAACAGGCGGAACACTGAAGCTTTCTTT. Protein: CASSHVLRNRRNTEAFF.

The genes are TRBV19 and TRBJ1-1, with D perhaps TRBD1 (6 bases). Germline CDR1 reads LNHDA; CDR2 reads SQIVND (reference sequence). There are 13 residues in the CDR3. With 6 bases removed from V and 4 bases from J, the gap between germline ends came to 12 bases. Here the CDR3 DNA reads TGTGCCAGTAGAGGGGGTGGATCCACTGAAGCTTTCTTT. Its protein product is CASRGGGSTEAFF.

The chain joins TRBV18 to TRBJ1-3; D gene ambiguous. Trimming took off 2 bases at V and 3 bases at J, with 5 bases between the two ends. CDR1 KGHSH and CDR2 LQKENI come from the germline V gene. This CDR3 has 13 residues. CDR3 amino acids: CASSPLGGNTIYF. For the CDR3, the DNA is TGTGCCAGCTCACCATTGGGTGGAAACACCATATATTTT.

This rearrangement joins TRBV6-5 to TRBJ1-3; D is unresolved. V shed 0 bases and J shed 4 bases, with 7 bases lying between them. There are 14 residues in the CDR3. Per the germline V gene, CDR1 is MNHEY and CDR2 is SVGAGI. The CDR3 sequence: CASSYSVAGNTIYF. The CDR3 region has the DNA TGTGCCAGCAGTTACTCGGTCGCCGGAAACACCATATATTTT.

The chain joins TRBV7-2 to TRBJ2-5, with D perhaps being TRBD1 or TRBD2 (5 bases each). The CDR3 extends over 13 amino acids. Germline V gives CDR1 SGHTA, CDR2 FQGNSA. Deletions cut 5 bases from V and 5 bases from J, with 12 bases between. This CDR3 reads CASSGGMRETQYF. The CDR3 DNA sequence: TGTGCCAGCAGCGGGGGTATGAGGGAGACCCAGTACTTC.

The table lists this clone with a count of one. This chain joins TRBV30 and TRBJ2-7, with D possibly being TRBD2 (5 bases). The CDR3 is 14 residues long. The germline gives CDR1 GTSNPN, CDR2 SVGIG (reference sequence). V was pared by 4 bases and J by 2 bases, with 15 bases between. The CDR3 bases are TGTGCCTGGACCCGAGGAGGCAGTACCTACGAGCAGTACTTC. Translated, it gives CAWTRGGSTYEQYF.

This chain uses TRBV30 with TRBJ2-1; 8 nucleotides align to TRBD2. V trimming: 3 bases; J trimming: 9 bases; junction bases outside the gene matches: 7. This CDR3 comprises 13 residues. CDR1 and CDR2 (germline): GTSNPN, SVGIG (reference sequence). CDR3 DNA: TGTGCCTGGAGAACGGGAGGGCTTGGTGAGCAGTTCTTC. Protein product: CAWRTGGLGEQFF.